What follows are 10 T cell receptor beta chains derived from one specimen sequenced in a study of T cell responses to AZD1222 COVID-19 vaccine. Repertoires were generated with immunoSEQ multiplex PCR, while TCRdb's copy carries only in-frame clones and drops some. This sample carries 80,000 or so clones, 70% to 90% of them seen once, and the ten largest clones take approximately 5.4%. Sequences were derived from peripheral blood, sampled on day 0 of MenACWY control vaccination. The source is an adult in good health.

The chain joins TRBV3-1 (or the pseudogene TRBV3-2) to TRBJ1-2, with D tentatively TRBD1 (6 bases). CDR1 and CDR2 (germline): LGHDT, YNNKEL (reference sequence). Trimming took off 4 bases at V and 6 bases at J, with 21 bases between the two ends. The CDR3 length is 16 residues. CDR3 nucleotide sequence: TGTGCCAGCAGCCTGACAAGGCGCACAGGGCTGGATGGCTACACCTTC. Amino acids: CASSLTRRTGLDGYTF.

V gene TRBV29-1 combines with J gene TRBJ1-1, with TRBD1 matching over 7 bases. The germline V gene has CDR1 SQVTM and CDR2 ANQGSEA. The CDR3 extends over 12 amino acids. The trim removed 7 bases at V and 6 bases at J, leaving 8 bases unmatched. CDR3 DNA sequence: TGCAGCGCCCTAAGGACAGGAGCTGAAGCTTTCTTT. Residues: CSALRTGAEAFF.

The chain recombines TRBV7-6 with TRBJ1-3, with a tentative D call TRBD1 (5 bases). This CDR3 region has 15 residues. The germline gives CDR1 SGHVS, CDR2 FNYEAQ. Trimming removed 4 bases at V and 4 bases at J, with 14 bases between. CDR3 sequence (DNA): TGTGCCAGCAGCTCGTTTGACAGTCCCGGAAACACCATATATTTT. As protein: CASSSFDSPGNTIYF.

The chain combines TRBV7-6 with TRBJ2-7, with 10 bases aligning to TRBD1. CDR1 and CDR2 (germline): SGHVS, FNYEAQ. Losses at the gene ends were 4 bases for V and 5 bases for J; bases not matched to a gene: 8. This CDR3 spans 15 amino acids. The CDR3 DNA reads TGTGCCAGCAGCTCTCCCGACAGGGGGCTAGACGAGCAGTACTTC. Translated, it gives CASSSPDRGLDEQYF.

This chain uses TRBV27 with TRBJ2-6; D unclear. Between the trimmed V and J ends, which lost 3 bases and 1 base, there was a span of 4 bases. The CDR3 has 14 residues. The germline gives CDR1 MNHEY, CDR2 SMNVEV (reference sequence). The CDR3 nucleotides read TGTGCCAGCAGTTTTCAATCTGGGGCCAACGTCCTGACTTTC. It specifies CASSFQSGANVLTF.

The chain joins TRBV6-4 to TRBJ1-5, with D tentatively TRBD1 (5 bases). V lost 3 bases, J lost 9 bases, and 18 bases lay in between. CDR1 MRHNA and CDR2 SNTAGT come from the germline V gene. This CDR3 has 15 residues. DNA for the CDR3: TGTGCCAGCAGTGAATCCATCGGGGAGGGGATGCCCCAGCATTTT. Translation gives CASSESIGEGMPQHF.

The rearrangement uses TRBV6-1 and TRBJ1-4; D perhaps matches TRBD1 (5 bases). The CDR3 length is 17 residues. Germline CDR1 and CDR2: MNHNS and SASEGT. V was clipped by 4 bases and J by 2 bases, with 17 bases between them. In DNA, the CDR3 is TGTGCCAGCAGTGGTCCGGGGGGATATGCGACTAATGAAAAACTGTTTTTT. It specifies CASSGPGGYATNEKLFF.

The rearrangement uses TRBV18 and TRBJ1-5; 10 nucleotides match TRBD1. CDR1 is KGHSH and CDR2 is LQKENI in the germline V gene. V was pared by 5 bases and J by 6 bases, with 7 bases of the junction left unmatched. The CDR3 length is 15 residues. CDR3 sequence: CASSETGGEIQPQHF. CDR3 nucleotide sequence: TGTGCCAGCTCAGAGACAGGGGGCGAAATTCAGCCCCAGCATTTT.

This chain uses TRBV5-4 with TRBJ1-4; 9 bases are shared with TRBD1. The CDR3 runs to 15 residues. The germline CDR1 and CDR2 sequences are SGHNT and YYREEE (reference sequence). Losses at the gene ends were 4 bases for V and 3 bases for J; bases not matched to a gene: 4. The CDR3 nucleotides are TGTGCCAGCAGCGACAGGGGGAATGCTAATGAAAAACTGTTTTTT. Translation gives CASSDRGNANEKLFF.

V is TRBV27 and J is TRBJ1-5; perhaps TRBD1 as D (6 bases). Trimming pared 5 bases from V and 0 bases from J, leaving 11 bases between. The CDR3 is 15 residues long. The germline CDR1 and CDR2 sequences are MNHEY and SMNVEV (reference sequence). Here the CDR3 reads CASSHRQDSNQPQHF. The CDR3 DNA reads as TGTGCCAGCAGTCACCGACAGGATAGCAATCAGCCCCAGCATTTT.